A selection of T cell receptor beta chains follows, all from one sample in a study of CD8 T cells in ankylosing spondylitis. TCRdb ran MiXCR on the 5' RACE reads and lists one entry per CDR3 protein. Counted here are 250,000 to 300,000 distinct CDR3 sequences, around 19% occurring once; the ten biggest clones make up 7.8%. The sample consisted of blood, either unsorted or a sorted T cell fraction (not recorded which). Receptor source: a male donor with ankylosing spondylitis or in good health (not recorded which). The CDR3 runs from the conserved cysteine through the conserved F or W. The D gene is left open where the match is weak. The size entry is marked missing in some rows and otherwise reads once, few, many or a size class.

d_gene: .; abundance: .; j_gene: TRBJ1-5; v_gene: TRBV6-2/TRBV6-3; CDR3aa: CASTPGVGNQPQHF; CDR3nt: TGTGCCAGCACCCCAGGGGTGGGCAATCAGCCCCAGCATTTT
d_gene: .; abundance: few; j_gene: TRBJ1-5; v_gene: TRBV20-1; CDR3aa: CSARVPTRENQPQHF; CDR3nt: TGCAGTGCTAGAGTCCCCACCAGGGAAAATCAGCCCCAGCATTTT
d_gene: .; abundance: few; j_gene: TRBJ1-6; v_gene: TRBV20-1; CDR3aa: CSALQGMPYNSPLHF; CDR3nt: TGCAGTGCTTTACAGGGAATGCCCTATAATTCACCCCTCCACTTT
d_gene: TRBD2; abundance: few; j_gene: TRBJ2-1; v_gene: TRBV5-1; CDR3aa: CASSLALAGGPGGEQFF; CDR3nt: TGCGCCAGCAGCTTGGCTCTAGCGGGAGGGCCCGGCGGTGAGCAGTTCTTC
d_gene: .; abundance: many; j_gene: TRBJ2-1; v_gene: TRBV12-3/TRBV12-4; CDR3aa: CASSSPGAQREQFF; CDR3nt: TGTGCCAGCAGCTCCCCGGGCGCCCAGCGAGAGCAGTTCTTC
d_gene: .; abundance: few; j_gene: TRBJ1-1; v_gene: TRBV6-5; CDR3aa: CASSYTGSRSEAFF; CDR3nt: TGTGCCAGCAGTTACACGGGTAGTAGGAGTGAAGCTTTCTTT
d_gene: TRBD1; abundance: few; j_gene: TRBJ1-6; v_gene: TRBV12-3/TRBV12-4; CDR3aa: CASRQTGVNSPLHF; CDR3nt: TGTGCCAGCAGGCAAACAGGGGTCAATTCACCCCTCCACTTT
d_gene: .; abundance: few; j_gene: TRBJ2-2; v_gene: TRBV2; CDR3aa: CASSEPRGRFTGELFF; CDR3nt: TGTGCCAGCAGTGAACCCCGGGGGCGATTCACCGGGGAGCTGTTTTTT
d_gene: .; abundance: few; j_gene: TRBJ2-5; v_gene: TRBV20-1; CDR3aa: CSANPGLGPQETQYF; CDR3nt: TGCAGTGCTAATCCGGGATTGGGGCCTCAAGAGACCCAGTACTTC
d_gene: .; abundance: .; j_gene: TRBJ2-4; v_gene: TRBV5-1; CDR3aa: CASSWLGAGELAKNIQYF; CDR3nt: TGCGCCAGCAGCTGGTTGGGGGCCGGGGAATTAGCCAAAAACATTCAGTACTTC
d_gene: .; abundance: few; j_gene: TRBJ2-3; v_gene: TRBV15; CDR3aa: CATSRVTTEGDTQYF; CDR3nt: TGTGCCACCAGCAGAGTCACCACTGAGGGAGATACGCAGTATTTT
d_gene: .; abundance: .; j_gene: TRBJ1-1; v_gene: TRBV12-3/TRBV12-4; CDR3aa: CASSPQVGATPNTEAFF; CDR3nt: TGTGCCAGCAGTCCTCAGGTCGGGGCAACACCGAACACTGAAGCTTTCTTT
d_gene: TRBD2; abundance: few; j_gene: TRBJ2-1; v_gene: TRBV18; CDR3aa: CASSPGLAGIDEQFF; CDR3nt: TGTGCCAGCTCGCCGGGACTAGCGGGAATTGATGAGCAGTTCTTC
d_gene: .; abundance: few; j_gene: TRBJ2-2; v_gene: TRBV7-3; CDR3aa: CASSRTDTGELFF; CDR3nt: TGTGCCAGCAGCCGGACGGACACCGGGGAGCTGTTTTTT
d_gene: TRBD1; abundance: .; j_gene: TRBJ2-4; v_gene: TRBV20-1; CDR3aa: CSARMTGANIQYF; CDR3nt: TGCAGTGCTAGGATGACAGGGGCCAACATTCAGTACTTC
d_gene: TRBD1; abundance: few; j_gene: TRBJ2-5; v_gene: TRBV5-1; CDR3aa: CASSWDRGEETQYF; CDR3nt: TGCGCCAGCAGCTGGGACAGGGGAGAAGAGACCCAGTACTTC
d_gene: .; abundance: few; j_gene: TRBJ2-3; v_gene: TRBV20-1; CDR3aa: CSARRGSSTDTQYF; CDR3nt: TGCAGTGCTAGAAGAGGATCTAGCACAGATACGCAGTATTTT
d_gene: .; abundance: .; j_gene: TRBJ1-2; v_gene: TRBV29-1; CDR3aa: CSVGGGGEQNGYTF; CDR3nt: TGCAGCGTTGGGGGCGGAGGAGAGCAAAATGGCTACACCTTC